These 31 T cell receptor beta chains were sequenced from one sample in a study of immune heterogeneity within non-small cell lung tumors. For the TCR beta CDR3, multiplex PCR with 32 V and 13 J primers performed the amplification. Via MiXCR, TCRdb re-called the multiplex PCR reads, giving one row per CDR3 protein. The sample lists 21,000 or so distinct CDR3 sequences, around 27% occurring once. Bulk tumor genomic DNA was the template, and each sample received around 0.55 ug. Every primary tumor yielded several biopsies, spaced far apart, that were taken during surgery. Enrolled individuals presented with untreated, newly diagnosed non-small cell lung cancer and received curative surgery. The sequenced sample consisted of lung tumor tissue. The source of these receptors is a man in his forties with non-small cell lung cancer.

This chain joins TRBV10-3 and TRBJ2-6; maybe TRBD1 (6 bases). This CDR3 has 16 residues. The germline CDR1 and CDR2 sequences are ENHRY and SYGVKD. Trimming removed 5 bases from V and 4 bases from J, with 15 bases in between. The CDR3, as DNA: TGTGCCATCAGTCGACAGGTCTTGGGAGGGGCCAACGTCCTGACTTTC. Protein: CAISRQVLGGANVLTF.

This clonotype was recorded once. A much bigger clone sits one base away, suggesting this may be a read error. CDR3 nucleotides: TGTGCCAGCAGTCTCGGGCCCACCACCTATCAGCCCCAGCATTTT. This gives the protein CASSLGPTTYQPQHF. This rearrangement joins TRBV2 to TRBJ1-5; D not resolved. The germline V gene has CDR1 SNHLY and CDR2 FYNNEI. V shed 5 bases and J shed 5 bases, with 16 bases lying between them. The CDR3 covers 15 residues.

With respect to this clonotype: Compared with germline, one end of the junction differs, possibly owing to a read error. The chain joins TRBV19 to TRBJ2-4; D is perhaps TRBD1 or TRBD2 (6 bases each). Germline lookup yields CDR1 LNHDA and CDR2 SQIVND (reference sequence). This CDR3 is built from 20 residues. DNA of the CDR3: TGTGCCAGTAGGGGGGACTCCAGGGGTGGTTTATTTTTGACCAAAATCATTCAGTACTTC. It translates to CASRGDSRGGLFLTKIIQYF. Combining the CDR3 with reference TRBV19 and TRBJ2-4 gives the whole variable domain DGGITQSPKYLFRKEGQNVTLSCEQNLNHDAMYWYRQDPGQGLRLIYYSQIVNDFQKGDIAEGYSVSREKKESFPLTVTSAQKNPTAFYLCASRGDSRGGLFLTKIIQYFGAGTRLSVL.

This chain uses TRBV6-1 with TRBJ1-5; D is ambiguous. The length of the CDR3 is 13 residues. Looked up from germline, CDR1 is MNHNS and CDR2 is SASEGT. Deletions cut 4 bases from V and 7 bases from J, with 11 bases between. The CDR3 sequence: CASSGTTKQPQHF. CDR3 in DNA: TGTGCCAGCAGTGGAACAACGAAGCAGCCCCAGCATTTT.

This clonotype was picked up many times. This chain joins TRBV27 and TRBJ1-4; the D is unclear. The ends were cut back, 5 bases at V and 8 bases at J, with 12 bases in the middle. The CDR3 is made up of 13 amino acids. Looked up from germline, CDR1 is MNHEY and CDR2 is SMNVEV (reference sequence). This CDR3 reads CASSLPGREKLFF. The CDR3 DNA reads as TGTGCCAGCAGTCTCCCCGGAAGGGAAAAACTGTTTTTT.

This clonotype was seen repeatedly, ten times or more. The V and J genes are TRBV20-1 and TRBJ1-4; no reliable D call. The germline gives CDR1 DFQATT, CDR2 SNEGSKA (reference sequence). CDR3 length: 14 residues. V was cut by 5 bases and J by 3 bases, with 13 bases left in between. CDR3 loop: CSAPDLAANEKLFF. The CDR3 DNA follows: TGCAGTGCTCCGGACCTCGCGGCTAATGAAAAACTGTTTTTT.

This clonotype was seen a few times. V and J are TRBV9 and TRBJ2-3; no definite D call. In germline, CDR1 is SGDLS, CDR2 YYNGEE. V was trimmed by 7 bases and J by 0 bases, leaving 9 bases between them. CDR3 length: 13 amino acids. The CDR3 region has the DNA TGTGCCAGCGGGCAGGCTAGCACAGATACGCAGTATTTT. Amino acids: CASGQASTDTQYF. The full variable domain, rest sourced from reference TRBV9 and TRBJ2-3, is DSGVTQTPKHLITATGQRVTLRCSPRSGDLSVYWYQQSLDQGLQFLIQYYNGEERAKGNILERFSAQQFPDLHSELNLSSLELGDSALYFCASGQASTDTQYFGPGTRLTVL.

In regard to this clonotype: This may stem from a read error, because a much larger clone lies one nucleotide away. The chain carries TRBV30 and TRBJ1-2, with 8 bases fitting TRBD1. Germline values: CDR1 GTSNPN, CDR2 SVGIG (reference sequence). This CDR3 is 13 amino acids long. Trimming removed 3 bases from V and 4 bases from J; junction bases left unmatched: 4. The CDR3 DNA is TGTGCCTGGAGCGGACAGGGTAGCTATGGCTACACCTTC. Amino acids: CAWSGQGSYGYTF.

On this clonotype itself: Possible read error: a much larger clone is one base away. The rearrangement links TRBV6-2 or TRBV6-3 to TRBJ2-7; D possibly corresponds to TRBD2 (6 bases). The CDR3 extends over 15 amino acids. The germline V gene has CDR1 MNHEY and CDR2 SVGEGT. The CDR3 coding sequence is TGTGTCAGCAGCCGAGGTGGAGGGCCGCTGAACGAGCAGTACTTC. Protein product: CVSSRGGGPLNEQYF.

A word on this clonotype: With a much larger clone just one base away, this may be a read error. The chain carries TRBV27 and TRBJ2-7; the D gene is possibly TRBD2 (5 bases). The V gene's germline CDR1 is MNHEY and CDR2 SMNVEV (reference sequence). CDR3 length: 14 amino acids. CDR3 DNA sequence: TGTGCCAGCAGTCCCCAGCGGAGCTCCTACGAGCGGTACTTC. Amino acids: CASSPQRSSYERYF.

In its sample, this clonotype was seen many times. CDR3 sequence: CASSLGGEGNYGYTF. The DNA of the CDR3 is TGCGCCAGCAGCTTGGGCGGGGAAGGAAACTATGGCTACACCTTC. The chain recombines TRBV5-1 with TRBJ1-2; D unclear. This CDR3 comprises 15 residues. V lost 0 bases, J lost 2 bases, and 11 bases lay in between. CDR1 is SGHRS, CDR2 YFSETQ, per germline.

This clonotype rates as medium-sized (0.01 to 0.1%). The V and J genes are TRBV2 and TRBJ1-5; D remains ambiguous. CDR1 and CDR2 (germline): SNHLY, FYNNEI. The CDR3 runs 15 residues. The V and J ends lost 4 bases and 2 bases respectively, with 12 bases between them. Here the CDR3 DNA reads TGTGCCAGCAGTGGAACTCGGAGGGGCAATCAGCCCCAGCATTTT. Its protein is CASSGTRRGNQPQHF.

This clonotype was counted a few times. The J gene is TRBJ2-7, the V gene TRBV9, with D possibly matching TRBD1 (5 bases). The CDR3 sequence is 14 residues long. Trimming took 0 bases from V and 7 from J, leaving 14 bases between them. Germline V gene sequence: CDR1 SGDLS, CDR2 YYNGEE. CDR3 sequence: CASSVGQGIREQYF. In DNA form, the CDR3 reads TGTGCCAGCAGCGTAGGGCAGGGAATAAGAGAGCAGTACTTC. Based on the CDR3 plus reference TRBV9 and TRBJ2-7, the full variable domain is DSGVTQTPKHLITATGQRVTLRCSPRSGDLSVYWYQQSLDQGLQFLIQYYNGEERAKGNILERFSAQQFPDLHSELNLSSLELGDSALYFCASSVGQGIREQYFGPGTRLTVT.

The J gene is TRBJ2-4, the V gene TRBV9; 11 bases map to TRBD1. Per germline, CDR1 SGDLS and CDR2 YYNGEE. The CDR3 length is 15 residues. Trimming cost V 0 bases and J 8 bases; bases outside gene matches: 4. The chain's CDR3 is CASSVGGGQGDIQYF. CDR3 in DNA: TGTGCCAGCAGCGTAGGGGGGGGACAGGGGGACATTCAGTACTTC. Variable domain in full (rest from reference TRBV9 and TRBJ2-4): DSGVTQTPKHLITATGQRVTLRCSPRSGDLSVYWYQQSLDQGLQFLIQYYNGEERAKGNILERFSAQQFPDLHSELNLSSLELGDSALYFCASSVGGGQGDIQYFGAGTRLSVL.

V gene TRBV20-1 combines with J gene TRBJ2-4; 16 nucleotides align to TRBD2. Germline CDR1 reads DFQATT; CDR2 reads SNEGSKA (reference sequence). The length of the CDR3 is 16 residues. After removal of 0 bases from V and 7 bases from J, the junction contained 3 bases not matched to a gene. The CDR3 is CSAREGLAGGANIQYF. CDR3 DNA sequence: TGCAGTGCTAGAGAGGGACTAGCGGGAGGGGCGAACATTCAGTACTTC.

The chain couples TRBV19 to TRBJ2-6; D is uncertain. The CDR3 has 16 residues. Germline V gene lookup returns CDR1 LNHDA and CDR2 SQIVND (reference sequence). Trimming left V 1 base short and J 0 bases short, with 7 bases between. CDR3 protein: CASSIGRSSGANVLTF. In DNA form, the CDR3 reads TGTGCCAGTAGTATAGGGCGGAGCTCTGGGGCCAACGTCCTGACTTTC.

This clonotype was observed a handful of times. The rearrangement joins TRBV25-1 to TRBJ2-7, with a weak D call TRBD2 (5 bases). The germline V gene has CDR1 MGHDK and CDR2 SYGVNS. The V and J ends lost 8 bases and 0 bases respectively, with 11 bases between them. This CDR3 spans 13 amino acids. CDR3 in amino acids: CASAWAGSYEQYF. The DNA for the CDR3 is TGTGCCAGCGCATGGGCGGGCTCCTACGAGCAGTACTTC.

V gene TRBV9 combines with J gene TRBJ2-2; the match to TRBD2 covers 13 bases. V lost 0 bases to trimming and J lost 3 bases; unmatched junction nucleotides: 5. Germline assignment: CDR1 SGDLS and CDR2 YYNGEE. The CDR3 is 18 amino acids. The CDR3 reads CASSVAGLAGEYTGELFF. The CDR3 DNA reads as TGTGCCAGCAGCGTAGCAGGACTAGCGGGAGAGTACACCGGGGAGCTGTTTTTT.

In regard to this clonotype: This could be a read error, since a much larger clone is one nucleotide away. This chain's CDR3 is CIVESGLFAFF. CDR3 nucleotide sequence: TGCATCGTTGAAAGCGGGCTTTTTGCTTTCTTT. This chain joins TRBV29-1 and TRBJ1-1, with D unresolved. The CDR3 is 11 amino acids. Germline CDR1 SQVTM, CDR2 ANQGSEA.

Regarding this clonotype: Possible read error: a much larger clone is one base away. The rearrangement joins TRBV10-3 to TRBJ2-7; D remains ambiguous. Germline loops: CDR1 ENHRY, CDR2 SYGVKD. With 8 bases removed from V and 6 bases from J, the gap between germline ends came to 17 bases. The CDR3 contains 13 residues. CDR3: CAIRGVHGREQYF. In DNA, the CDR3 is TGTGCCATCCGTGGAGTACATGGGCGCGAGCAGTACTTC.

This rearrangement joins TRBV27 to TRBJ2-1; 14 nucleotides agree with TRBD2. Germline CDR1 and CDR2: MNHEY and SMNVEV (reference sequence). This CDR3 has 16 amino acids. With 4 bases clipped from V and 4 bases from J, the junction kept 3 bases outside the gene matches. The CDR3 reads CASSSRTSGRYNEQFF. The CDR3 DNA is TGTGCCAGCAGTTCCCGGACTAGCGGGAGGTACAATGAGCAGTTCTTC.

The V and J genes are TRBV4-3 and TRBJ2-7; D is unresolved. The CDR3 runs to 15 residues. V was shortened by 0 bases and J by 1 base, with 10 bases between the two germline ends. The germline V gene has CDR1 LGHNA and CDR2 YSLEER. Written as DNA, the CDR3 is TGCGCCAGCAGCCAAGATCGAGGACCGTCCTACGAGCAGTACTTC. Protein sequence: CASSQDRGPSYEQYF.

The sample holds many counts of this clonotype. V usage is TRBV27 and J usage is TRBJ2-7, with TRBD1 matching 10 bases. The V segment lost 8 bases and the J segment 3 bases; nucleotides outside the gene matches: 7. The CDR3 is 14 residues long. CDR1 and CDR2 (germline): MNHEY, SMNVEV (reference sequence). The CDR3 region has the DNA TGTGCCAGCGGCCGGGACAGGGGAAACTACGAGCAGTACTTC. Its protein is CASGRDRGNYEQYF.

This clonotype qualifies as medium-sized. The chain joins TRBV4-2 to TRBJ2-7; tentative D call: TRBD2 (5 bases). From germline, CDR1 is LGHNA and CDR2 YNFKEQ. The CDR3 loop spans 16 amino acids. V shed 1 base and J shed 2 bases, with 15 bases lying between them. CDR3 nucleotide sequence: TGTGCCAGCAGCCAAGCGCCCGGTGAGGAGGCCTACGAGCAGTACTTC. It is translated as CASSQAPGEEAYEQYF.

Details on this clonotype: Possible read error: a much larger clone is one base away. This chain's CDR3 is CASSLPGLFIGQGKQPQHF. In nucleotides, the CDR3 is TGTGCCAGCAGCCTCCCCGGGCTCTTCATAGGACAGGGGAAGCAGCCCCAGCATTTT. The chain couples TRBV6-2 or TRBV6-3 to TRBJ1-5, with 9 positions matching TRBD1. CDR3 length equals 19 residues. The V segment lost 6 bases and the J segment 7 bases; nucleotides outside the gene matches: 22. The germline V gene has CDR1 MNHEY and CDR2 SVGEGT.

As regards this clonotype: This clone may be a read error of a much larger clone one base away. This chain links TRBV20-1 with TRBJ1-5; no definite D call. This CDR3 comprises 16 residues. V was clipped by 0 bases and J by 4 bases, with 16 bases between them. Germline CDR1 and CDR2: DFQATT and SNEGSKA (reference sequence). The CDR3 spells CSAREYTSRNNQPQHF. The CDR3, as DNA: TGCAGTGCTAGAGAATATACGAGCAGGAATAATCAGCCCCAGCATTTT.

The gene calls are TRBV11-3 and TRBJ2-5, with TRBD2 matching 9 bases. From germline, CDR1 is SGHNT and CDR2 YENEEA. This CDR3 contains 15 residues. V dropped 4 bases and J dropped 1; count of bases not matched to a gene: 4. The CDR3 sequence: CASSYTSGRQETQYF. CDR3 bases: TGTGCCAGCAGCTATACTAGCGGGCGCCAAGAGACCCAGTACTTC. Supplemented by reference TRBV11-3 and TRBJ2-5, the full variable domain reads EAGVVQSPRYKIIEKKQPVAFWCNPISGHNTLYWYLQNLGQGPELLIRYENEEAVDDSQLPKDRFSAERLKGVDSTLKIQPAELGDSAVYLCASSYTSGRQETQYFGPGTRLLVL.

This clonotype counts as medium-sized (0.01 to 0.1%). V and J are TRBV19 and TRBJ1-5, with a weak D call TRBD1 (6 bases). V was cut by 3 bases and J by 5 bases, with 17 bases left in between. This CDR3 contains 16 residues. The V gene's germline CDR1 is LNHDA and CDR2 SQIVND (reference sequence). Written as DNA, the CDR3 is TGTGCCAGTAGTATCTTGATGGGGGCGGGCGATCAGCCCCAGCATTTT. This translates into CASSILMGAGDQPQHF.

Turning to this clonotype: A much larger clone sits a single nucleotide away, making a read error possible. The gene calls are TRBV27 and TRBJ1-6; D call uncertain. The V end was cut by 5 bases, the J end by 5 bases, with 13 bases between. Germline V gene lookup returns CDR1 MNHEY and CDR2 SMNVEV (reference sequence). CDR3 length: 15 amino acids. The CDR3 bases are TGTGCCAGCAGTCTCCTTCTGGGCGATAATTCACCCCTCCACTTT. It yields the protein CASSLLLGDNSPLHF.

This sequence joins TRBV5-6 and TRBJ2-1; 8 bases agree with TRBD2. Germline V gives CDR1 SGHDT, CDR2 YYEEEE. J lost 2 bases, V lost 3 bases, and 4 bases had no gene match. The CDR3 contains 15 residues. CDR3 sequence (DNA): TGTGCCAGCAGCTACGGACTAGCTCCCTACAATGAGCAGTTCTTC. It encodes CASSYGLAPYNEQFF.

In this sample, this clonotype is medium-sized. The chain employs TRBV6-6 and TRBJ1-3, with D hard to call. V was clipped by 2 bases and J by 0 bases, with 11 bases between them. CDR3 length: 16 residues. CDR1 is MNHNY and CDR2 is SVGAGI in the germline V gene (reference sequence). CDR3 nucleotides: TGTGCCAGCAGTTACGGTATTTCAGGCTCTGGAAACACCATATATTTT. Translated, it gives CASSYGISGSGNTIYF.